These 12 T cell receptor beta chains were all obtained from the same sample, sequenced in a study of blood T cell repertoires in COVID-19. Clones were read by immunoSEQ multiplex PCR, and TCRdb kept only the in-frame ones, dropping some. The sample includes 60,000 or so clones, almost 85% of them seen just once. Sequencing input: peripheral blood. Receptors were obtained from a man between 60 and 70 years old with acute or convalescent COVID-19.

This clone was counted only a few times. CDR3 loop: CASSSPSYEQYF. DNA for the CDR3: TGTGCCAGCAGCTCACCTAGCTACGAGCAGTACTTC. The rearrangement uses TRBV9 and TRBJ2-7, with D uncertain. V dropped 4 bases and J dropped 3 bases, with 8 bases sitting between them. CDR3 size: 12 residues. CDR1 and CDR2 (germline): SGDLS, YYNGEE.

V is TRBV7-2 and J is TRBJ1-2; TRBD1 is a possible D gene (5 bases). Trimming pared 3 bases from V and 8 bases from J, leaving 19 bases between. Germline loops: CDR1 SGHTA, CDR2 FQGNSA. The CDR3 extends over 15 amino acids. The CDR3 bases are TGTGCCAGCAGCTTCGATGCAGGGTTCCCAGGAGGCTACACCTTC. Its protein product is CASSFDAGFPGGYTF.

The rearrangement joins TRBV5-1 to TRBJ1-4, with TRBD1 matching over 10 bases. Looked up from germline, CDR1 is SGHRS and CDR2 is YFSETQ. This CDR3 contains 19 residues. The junction had 15 bases not matched to a gene; V was cut back by 4 bases and J by 3 bases. In DNA form, the CDR3 reads TGCGCCAGCAGCCCCTCGACAGGGGGCCGTTACCCCCCTAATGAAAAACTGTTTTTT. Its translation: CASSPSTGGRYPPNEKLFF.

This clone was recorded once. The chain carries TRBV24-1 and TRBJ1-2, with D unresolved. The CDR3 consists of 12 residues. Germline lookup yields CDR1 KGHDR and CDR2 SFDVKD. V lost 2 bases and J 7 bases, leaving 7 bases between the germline ends. The CDR3 here is CATSDYSSGYTF. The CDR3 nucleotides are TGTGCCACCAGTGATTATTCGAGTGGCTACACCTTC.

CDR3 protein: CASRQNSNQPQHF. In nucleotides, the CDR3 is TGTGCCAGCAGACAGAATAGCAATCAGCCCCAGCATTTT. J is TRBJ1-5 and V is TRBV6-6; D unresolved. The germline CDR1 and CDR2 sequences are MNHNY and SVGAGI (reference sequence). The CDR3 is made up of 13 amino acids. Trimming cost V 6 bases and J 0 bases, with 6 bases left between them.

The chain carries TRBV7-6 and TRBJ1-6, with 7 bases aligning to TRBD1. The V gene's germline CDR1 is SGHVS and CDR2 FNYEAQ. This CDR3 contains 14 residues. V was clipped by 5 bases and J by 7 bases; unmatched bases: 5. CDR3: CASSRGTENSPLHF. DNA of the CDR3: TGTGCCAGCAGCCGCGGGACAGAAAATTCACCCCTCCACTTT.

The chain recombines TRBV6-6 with TRBJ2-7; 7 bases line up with TRBD2. V lost 4 bases and J lost 0; bases outside the gene matches: 6. Germline assignment: CDR1 MNHNY and CDR2 SVGAGI (reference sequence). This CDR3 has 15 residues. CDR3 protein: CASSFVGRDSYEQYF. The CDR3 DNA reads as TGTGCCAGCAGTTTTGTGGGGAGGGACTCCTACGAGCAGTACTTC.

J is TRBJ1-1 and V is TRBV3-1 (or the pseudogene TRBV3-2); D uncertain. Germline CDR1 LGHDT, CDR2 YNNKEL (reference sequence). The ends were cut back, 4 bases at V and 3 bases at J, with 12 bases in the middle. The CDR3 is made up of 14 amino acids. The CDR3 is CASSPDLEDTEAFF. In DNA, the CDR3 is TGTGCCAGCAGCCCAGACTTGGAGGACACTGAAGCTTTCTTT.

This chain links TRBV5-1 with TRBJ1-4; 12 bases match TRBD1. V lost 4 bases to trimming and J lost 6 bases; unmatched junction nucleotides: 7. The CDR3 covers 16 residues. CDR1 and CDR2 (germline): SGHRS, YFSETQ. CDR3 protein: CASSQGQGAFDEKLFF. Written as DNA, the CDR3 is TGCGCCAGCAGCCAGGGACAGGGGGCATTTGATGAAAAACTGTTTTTT.

This clone is a singleton in its sample. V is TRBV13 and J is TRBJ1-1; 7 positions match TRBD1. V lost 10 bases, J lost 6 bases, and 5 bases stayed unmatched. The length of the CDR3 is 11 residues. Germline CDR1 PRHDT, CDR2 FYEKMQ (reference sequence). In DNA form, the CDR3 reads TGTGCCATATTACAGGGGCCTGAAGCTTTCTTT. Encoded protein: CAILQGPEAFF.

V usage is TRBV2 and J usage is TRBJ1-5; TRBD1 matches 7 bases. V lost 10 bases and J lost 3; bases outside the gene matches: 6. Germline V gene lookup returns CDR1 SNHLY and CDR2 FYNNEI. The CDR3 runs 13 residues. CDR3 residues: CATSGTANQPQHF. The CDR3 region has the DNA TGTGCCACCTCCGGGACAGCCAATCAGCCCCAGCATTTT.

This clone has more than one count but fewer than ten. This rearrangement joins TRBV27 to TRBJ1-4; TRBD1 might be the D (6 bases). Looked up from germline, CDR1 is MNHEY and CDR2 is SMNVEV (reference sequence). The CDR3 covers 14 residues. V dropped 5 bases and J dropped 2 bases, with 9 bases sitting between them. The CDR3 region is CASSLQGTNEKLFF. CDR3 nucleotides: TGTGCCAGCAGTCTCCAGGGGACTAATGAAAAACTGTTTTTT.